The clone carrying this T cell receptor beta chain turned up a few times. Antigen unknown. This sample is drawn from a study of blood T cells in healthy people across ages. Total RNA was isolated from each sample in quantities of at least 6 micrograms. Sample-barcoded 5' priming and a J-beta primer mix drove a second PCR of roughly 6 to 12 cycles. A single record per CDR3 protein comes from TCRdb applying MiXCR to the 5' RACE reads. The data show 1.5 million to 2 million distinct CDR3 sequences, approximately 50% seen once. V gave up 2 bases and J gave up 2 bases, with 9 bases separating them. CDR3 size: 15 residues. Germline V gene sequence: CDR1 SEHNR, CDR2 FQNEAQ (reference sequence). The study's findings and limits: Nothing was known about donor CMV status, and this possibly confounded expanded clonotype changes. Roughly linear age-related decline in beta diversity appeared, significant by age around 40. Long-lived donors exceeded aged donors in naive CD4+ cells and diversity.

The sequenced material came from blood. This clonotype was sampled from a woman aged 35 to 49 in good health. V is TRBV7-9 and J is TRBJ1-4; D is uncertain. CDR3 in amino acids: CASSLLPLTNEKLFF. The CDR3 nucleotides read TGTGCCAGCAGCTTACTGCCGCTTACTAATGAAAAACTGTTTTTT.